What follows is one T cell receptor (beta chain) and its context. Its target is not known. The sample originates from a study of cytomegalovirus exposure and HLA in healthy donors. Regarding the study as a whole: Accurate prediction of HLA-A and HLA-B alleles (for most subjects) was reportedly achieved from TCR beta sequences. Using a false discovery rate of 0.05, a later analysis showed that 16,951 TCR beta sequences were associated with HLA alleles. On later analysis, the bulk of CMV-associated TCR beta chains appeared to be HLA-restricted.

CDR3 size: 11 residues. Trimming took off 9 bases at V and 6 bases at J, with 11 bases between the two ends. Germline V CDR1 and CDR2: MNHEY, SVGAGI. This PCR relied on a set of 60 Vbeta primers and 13 Jbeta primers. TCRdb's copy holds only in-frame clones and misses some; the assay was immunoSEQ multiplex PCR. Here the sample spans tens of thousands of clones, roughly 88% being singletons. The material sequenced was PBMCs. The chain links TRBV6-5 to TRBJ1-2; D possibly corresponds to TRBD1 (5 bases). The clonotype comes from a woman under 30 in good health and CMV-seronegative. The CDR3 here is CASRWGDGYTF. The CDR3 nucleotides read TGTGCCAGTAGGTGGGGGGATGGCTACACCTTC.